This T cell receptor (beta chain) was captured in a study of CD8+CD57+ T cells in acquired aplastic anemia. Findings and limits, study-wide: Significance was not reached for CD8+ Simpson's diversity between patients and controls.

Genomic DNA templated the TCR beta VDJ and CDR3 profiling. TCRdb used MiXCR to reprocess the reads, holding one entry per CDR3 protein. The sample shows more than 200,000 distinct CDR3 sequences, about half of them seen only once. For sequencing, patients were chosen who had shown expansion of CD8+CD57+ cells by flow cytometry. Every patient had severe acquired aplastic anemia. The blood sampling took place in patients who had so far received no therapy. Points on this clonotype: Antigen: not known. This clone may be a read error of a much larger clone one base away.

Looked up from germline, CDR1 is MNHEY and CDR2 is SVGAGI. The CDR3 runs 16 residues. The sequenced material came from sorted CD4+, CD8+, or CD8+CD57+ T cells (not recorded which) from PBMCs. The gene calls are TRBV6-5 and TRBJ2-6; D is possibly TRBD1 (6 bases). This receptor was taken from a human donor with aplastic anemia. DNA for the CDR3: TGTACCAGCAGTGACACTACAGGGTCTGGGGCCAACGTCCTGACTTTC. It specifies CTSSDTTGSGANVLTF.